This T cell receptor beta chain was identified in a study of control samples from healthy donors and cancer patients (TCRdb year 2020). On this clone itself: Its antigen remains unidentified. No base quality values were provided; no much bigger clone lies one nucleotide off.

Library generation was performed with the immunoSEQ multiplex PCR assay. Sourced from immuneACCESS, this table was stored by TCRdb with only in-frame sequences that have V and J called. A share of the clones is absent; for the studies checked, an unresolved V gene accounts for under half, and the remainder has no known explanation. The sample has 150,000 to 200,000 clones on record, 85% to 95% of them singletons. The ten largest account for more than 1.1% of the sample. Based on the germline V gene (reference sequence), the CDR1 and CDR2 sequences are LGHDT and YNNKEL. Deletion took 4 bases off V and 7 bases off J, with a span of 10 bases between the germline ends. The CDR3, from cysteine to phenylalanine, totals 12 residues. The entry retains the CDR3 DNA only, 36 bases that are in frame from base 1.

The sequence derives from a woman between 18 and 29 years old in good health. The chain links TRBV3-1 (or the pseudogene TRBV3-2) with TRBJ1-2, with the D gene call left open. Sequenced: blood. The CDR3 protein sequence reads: CASSLGDRGYTF. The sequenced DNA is TGTGCCAGCAGCCTCGGGGATCGTGGCTACACCTTC.